This is a list of T cell receptor beta chains from one sample in a study of blood T cell repertoires in COVID-19. Assay used: immunoSEQ multiplex PCR; TCRdb lists only in-frame clones, some missing. The table includes 200,000 to 250,000 clones, around 87% detected once. The sequenced material came from PBMCs or T cells enriched from blood (not recorded which). The origin of the receptors is a woman aged 18-30 years in a cohort exposed to, infected with or recovered from COVID-19 (not recorded which). CDR3s include the opening cysteine and the closing phenylalanine or tryptophan. The D gene is left open where the match is weak. Where a row states a size, it is once, few, many or the class of an expanded clone; other rows omit it.

cdr3_nt: TGCGCCAGCAGCTTGGGCGGGAGTGGTGGAAACATTCAGTACTTC
cdr3_aa: CASSLGGSGGNIQYF
d_call: TRBD2
v_call: TRBV5-1
j_call: TRBJ2-4
clone_size: NA

cdr3_nt: TGTGCCAGCCGGGGTAGAATCGGCGATGAGCAGTTCTTC
cdr3_aa: CASRGRIGDEQFF
d_call: NA
v_call: TRBV3-1/TRBV3-2
j_call: TRBJ2-1
clone_size: NA

cdr3_nt: TGCGCCAGCAGCCCCCCGATCGGGACTGGAAACACCATATATTTT
cdr3_aa: CASSPPIGTGNTIYF
d_call: NA
v_call: TRBV5-1
j_call: TRBJ1-3
clone_size: NA

cdr3_nt: TGTGCCAGCTCACCAGAAGTAGCGGGGATTTACGAGCAGTACTTC
cdr3_aa: CASSPEVAGIYEQYF
d_call: TRBD2
v_call: TRBV18
j_call: TRBJ2-7
clone_size: NA

cdr3_nt: TGCGCCAGCAGCTTGGCGGGGAACCAAGAGACCCAGTACTTC
cdr3_aa: CASSLAGNQETQYF
d_call: NA
v_call: TRBV5-1
j_call: TRBJ2-5
clone_size: NA

cdr3_nt: TGTGCCAGCAGTGAATTACCCGGCGGAGAGACCCAGTACTTC
cdr3_aa: CASSELPGGETQYF
d_call: NA
v_call: TRBV2
j_call: TRBJ2-5
clone_size: NA

cdr3_nt: TGTGCCAGCAGCCCAACAGGGCTTAGCTCCTACAATGAGCAGTTCTTC
cdr3_aa: CASSPTGLSSYNEQFF
d_call: NA
v_call: TRBV9
j_call: TRBJ2-1
clone_size: NA

cdr3_nt: TGTGCCATCAGTGACTCTAAACCGGGGAACATTCAGTACTTC
cdr3_aa: CAISDSKPGNIQYF
d_call: NA
v_call: TRBV10-3
j_call: TRBJ2-4
clone_size: NA

cdr3_nt: TGTGCCAGCAGTTACTCCAGGGCTCAGGGCCACGAGCAGTACTTC
cdr3_aa: CASSYSRAQGHEQYF
d_call: NA
v_call: TRBV6-5
j_call: TRBJ2-7
clone_size: NA

cdr3_nt: TGTGCCAGCAGCTTAGGTCCGGGGTCCTACGAGCAGTACTTC
cdr3_aa: CASSLGPGSYEQYF
d_call: NA
v_call: TRBV7-6
j_call: TRBJ2-7
clone_size: NA

cdr3_nt: TGTGCCAGCAGCCAAGATGCGGCTTACTCCTACAATGAGCAGTTCTTC
cdr3_aa: CASSQDAAYSYNEQFF
d_call: NA
v_call: TRBV4-2
j_call: TRBJ2-1
clone_size: NA

cdr3_nt: TGTGCCACCAGTGATTTTAGCGGGGGGGGCTACAATGAGCAGTTCTTC
cdr3_aa: CATSDFSGGGYNEQFF
d_call: TRBD2
v_call: TRBV24-1
j_call: TRBJ2-1
clone_size: NA

cdr3_nt: TGCGCCAGCAGCCCCGGGACAGCCTCTGGAAACACCATATATTTT
cdr3_aa: CASSPGTASGNTIYF
d_call: TRBD1
v_call: TRBV5-1
j_call: TRBJ1-3
clone_size: NA

cdr3_nt: TGTGCCAGCAGCCCCCCGGGACTGTCTGGAAACACCATATATTTT
cdr3_aa: CASSPPGLSGNTIYF
d_call: NA
v_call: TRBV3-1/TRBV3-2
j_call: TRBJ1-3
clone_size: once